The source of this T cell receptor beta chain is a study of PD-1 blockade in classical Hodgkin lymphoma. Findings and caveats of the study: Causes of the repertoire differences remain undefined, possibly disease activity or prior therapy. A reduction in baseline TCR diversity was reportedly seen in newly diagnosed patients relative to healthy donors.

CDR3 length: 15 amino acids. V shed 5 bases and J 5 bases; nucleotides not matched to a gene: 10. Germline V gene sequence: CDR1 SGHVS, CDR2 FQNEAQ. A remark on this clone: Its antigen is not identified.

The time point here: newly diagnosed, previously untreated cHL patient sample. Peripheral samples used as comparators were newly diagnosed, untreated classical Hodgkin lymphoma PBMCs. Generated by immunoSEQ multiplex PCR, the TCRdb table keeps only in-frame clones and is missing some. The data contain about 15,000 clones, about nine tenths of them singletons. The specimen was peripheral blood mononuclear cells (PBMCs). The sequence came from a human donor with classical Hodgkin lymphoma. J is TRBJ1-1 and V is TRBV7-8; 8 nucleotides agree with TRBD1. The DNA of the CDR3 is TGTGCCAGCAGCCTACGACAGGGGCTGCGTACTGAAGCTTTCTTT. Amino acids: CASSLRQGLRTEAFF.